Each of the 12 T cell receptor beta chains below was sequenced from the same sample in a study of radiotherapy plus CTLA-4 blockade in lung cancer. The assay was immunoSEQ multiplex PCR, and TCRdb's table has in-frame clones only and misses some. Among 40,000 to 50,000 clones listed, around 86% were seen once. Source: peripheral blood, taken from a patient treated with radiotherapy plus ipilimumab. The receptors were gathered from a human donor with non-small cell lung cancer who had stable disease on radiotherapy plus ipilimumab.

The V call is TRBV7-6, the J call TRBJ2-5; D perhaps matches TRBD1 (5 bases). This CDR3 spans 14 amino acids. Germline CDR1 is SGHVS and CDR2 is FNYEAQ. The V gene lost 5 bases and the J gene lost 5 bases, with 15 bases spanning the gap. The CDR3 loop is CASSPTRAGETQYF. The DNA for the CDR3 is TGTGCCAGCAGCCCGACCAGGGCCGGGGAGACCCAGTACTTC.

The DNA of the CDR3 is TGTGCCACCAGCAGAGACAAGGGGACTAGCGGGATGAACCTTCCCTACAATGAGCAGTTCTTC. This translates into CATSRDKGTSGMNLPYNEQFF. V and J are TRBV15 and TRBJ2-1; TRBD2 agrees at 13 bases. CDR3 length equals 21 residues. The germline V gene encodes CDR1 LNHNV and CDR2 YYDKDF (reference sequence). Trimming took 0 bases from V and 2 from J; bases not matched to a gene: 13. Combining the CDR3 with reference TRBV15 and TRBJ2-1 gives the whole variable domain DAMVIQNPRYQVTQFGKPVTLSCSQTLNHNVMYWYQQKSSQAPKLLFHYYDKDFNNEADTPDNFQSRRPNTSFCFLDIRSPGLGDTAMYLCATSRDKGTSGMNLPYNEQFFGPGTRLTVL.

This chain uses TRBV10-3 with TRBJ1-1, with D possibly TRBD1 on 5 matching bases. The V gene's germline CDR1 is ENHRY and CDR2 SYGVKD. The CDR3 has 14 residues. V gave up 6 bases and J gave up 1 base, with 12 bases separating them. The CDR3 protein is CAIRLGGTNTEAFF. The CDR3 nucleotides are TGTGCCATCAGGTTGGGAGGGACGAACACTGAAGCTTTCTTT.

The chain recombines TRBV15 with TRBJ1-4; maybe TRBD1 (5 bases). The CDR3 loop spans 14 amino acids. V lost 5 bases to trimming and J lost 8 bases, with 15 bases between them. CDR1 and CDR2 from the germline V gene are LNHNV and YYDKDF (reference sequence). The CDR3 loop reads CATSRIQTEEKLFF. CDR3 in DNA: TGTGCCACCAGCCGAATACAGACAGAGGAAAAACTGTTTTTT.

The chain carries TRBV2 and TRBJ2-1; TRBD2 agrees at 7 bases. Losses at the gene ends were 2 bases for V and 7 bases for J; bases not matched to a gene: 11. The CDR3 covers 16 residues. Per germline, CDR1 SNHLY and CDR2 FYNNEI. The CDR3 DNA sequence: TGTGCCAGCAGTGAAATGGGCGGGAGAGCACCTAATGAGCAGTTCTTC. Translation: CASSEMGGRAPNEQFF.

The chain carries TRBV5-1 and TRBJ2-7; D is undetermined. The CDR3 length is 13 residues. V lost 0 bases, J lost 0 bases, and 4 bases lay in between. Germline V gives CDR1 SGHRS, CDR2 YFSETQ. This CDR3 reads CASSLASSYEQYF. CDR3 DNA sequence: TGCGCCAGCAGCTTGGCCAGCTCCTACGAGCAGTACTTC.

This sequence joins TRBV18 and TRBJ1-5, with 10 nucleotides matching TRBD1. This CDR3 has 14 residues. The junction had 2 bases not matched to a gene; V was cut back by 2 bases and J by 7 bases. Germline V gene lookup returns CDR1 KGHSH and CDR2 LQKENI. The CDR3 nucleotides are TGTGCCAGCTCACCAGGGACAGGGGCCCAGCCCCAGCATTTT. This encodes CASSPGTGAQPQHF. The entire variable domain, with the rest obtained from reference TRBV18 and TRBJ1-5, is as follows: NAGVMQNPRHLVRRRGQEARLRCSPMKGHSHVYWYRQLPEEGLKFMVYLQKENIIDESGMPKERFSAEFPKEGPSILRIQQVVRGDSAAYFCASSPGTGAQPQHFGDGTRLSIL.

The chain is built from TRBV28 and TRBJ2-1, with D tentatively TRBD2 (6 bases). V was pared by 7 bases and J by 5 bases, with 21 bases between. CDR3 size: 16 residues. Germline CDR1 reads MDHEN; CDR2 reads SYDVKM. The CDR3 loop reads CASTSIAAGANNEQFF. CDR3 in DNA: TGTGCCAGCACCTCAATAGCGGCGGGCGCTAACAATGAGCAGTTCTTC.

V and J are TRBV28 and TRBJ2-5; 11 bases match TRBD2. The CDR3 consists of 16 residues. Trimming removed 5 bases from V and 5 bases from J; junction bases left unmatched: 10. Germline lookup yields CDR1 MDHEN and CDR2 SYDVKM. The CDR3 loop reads CASSRRLAGGRETQYF. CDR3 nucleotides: TGTGCCAGCAGTCGCCGCCTAGCGGGAGGTAGGGAGACCCAGTACTTC.

The DNA of the CDR3 is TGTGCCAGTAGTATGAGGGGGGGCGTACGAGGCTATGGCTACACCTTC. Translation: CASSMRGGVRGYGYTF. The chain recombines TRBV19 with TRBJ1-2; D is possibly TRBD1 (6 bases). With 3 bases removed from V and 4 bases from J, the gap between germline ends came to 18 bases. Looked up from germline, CDR1 is LNHDA and CDR2 is SQIVND (reference sequence). The CDR3 covers 16 residues.

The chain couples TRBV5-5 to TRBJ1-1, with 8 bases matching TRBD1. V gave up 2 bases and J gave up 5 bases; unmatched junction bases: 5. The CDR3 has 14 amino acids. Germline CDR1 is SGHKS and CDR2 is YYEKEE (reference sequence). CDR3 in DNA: TGTGCCAGCAGCTTACAGGGGGGAAGAACTGAAGCTTTCTTT. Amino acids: CASSLQGGRTEAFF.

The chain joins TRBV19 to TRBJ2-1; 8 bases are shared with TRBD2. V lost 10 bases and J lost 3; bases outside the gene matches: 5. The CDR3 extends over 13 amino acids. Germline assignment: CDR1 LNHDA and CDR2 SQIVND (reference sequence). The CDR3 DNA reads TGTGCCACCTTAGCGGGACGCTACAATGAGCAGTTCTTC. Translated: CATLAGRYNEQFF.